The 20 T cell receptor beta chains reported below all come from one sample, sequenced in a study of prognosis after radiotherapy for stage I lung cancer. Multiplex PCR in two rounds served to amplify TCR beta CDR3 from genomic DNA. Primers specific to each TRBV and TRBJ gene were used in first-round PCR. TCRdb ran MiXCR on the multiplex PCR reads and lists one entry per CDR3 protein. The table lists around 29,000 distinct CDR3 sequences, under 60% of them singletons. The source material was PBMCs, sampled before or after stereotactic body radiation therapy (not recorded which). The receptor set was obtained from a donor of 50 years or more with non-small cell lung cancer.

This clonotype is deemed medium-sized (0.01 to 0.1%). The V and J genes are TRBV12-3 or TRBV12-4 and TRBJ1-2, with a possible D match to TRBD1 (5 bases). This CDR3 has 14 amino acids. The V end was cut by 5 bases, the J end by 8 bases, with 18 bases between. The CDR3 protein is CASSQVEGWGGYTF. In nucleotides, the CDR3 is TGTGCCAGCAGTCAAGTTGAGGGGTGGGGGGGCTACACCTTC.

This chain joins TRBV6-2 or TRBV6-3 and TRBJ1-6; 8 bases map to TRBD1. Trimming took 5 bases from V and 7 from J; bases not matched to a gene: 7. Germline CDR1 MNHEY, CDR2 SVGEGT. This CDR3 has 15 residues. For the CDR3, the DNA is TGTGCCAGCAGTCCGAGCAGGGGGCGGAATTCACCCCTCCACTTT. Protein: CASSPSRGRNSPLHF.

This chain links TRBV5-1 with TRBJ2-7; 8 bases map to TRBD2. Germline trimming cut 3 bases from V and 6 bases from J; bases unmatched to any gene: 11. Germline values: CDR1 SGHRS, CDR2 YFSETQ. The CDR3 length is 15 residues. CDR3 sequence reads: CASSSFSGGPREQYF. The DNA for the CDR3 is TGCGCCAGCAGCTCCTTTTCGGGAGGGCCTCGCGAGCAGTACTTC.

This clonotype has a count of ten or more. A much larger clonotype is one base distant, so this may be a read error. The chain recombines TRBV19 with TRBJ1-5; maybe TRBD1 (6 bases). The germline gives CDR1 LNHDA, CDR2 SQIVND (reference sequence). V lost 7 bases to trimming and J lost 6 bases, with 16 bases between them. The CDR3 extends over 14 amino acids. Written as DNA, the CDR3 is TGTGCCAGTACCCCGGACAGTCCGGGTCAGCCCCAGCATTTT. This gives the protein CASTPDSPGQPQHF.

Points on this clonotype: Possible read error: a much larger clone is one base away. The chain joins TRBV7-9 to TRBJ2-1, with TRBD2 matching 7 bases. The germline V gene encodes CDR1 SEHNR and CDR2 FQNEAQ (reference sequence). This CDR3 contains 12 residues. The CDR3 reads CARSFRGDEQFF. The CDR3 DNA reads TGTGCCAGAAGCTTTCGGGGGGATGAGCAGTTCTTC.

This clonotype has at least ten counts. The gene calls are TRBV19 and TRBJ1-5; D gene uncertain. V gave up 3 bases and J gave up 5 bases, with 8 bases separating them. CDR1 is LNHDA and CDR2 is SQIVND in the germline V gene (reference sequence). The CDR3 covers 13 residues. This CDR3 is CASSIKDDQPQHF. The CDR3 DNA sequence: TGTGCCAGTAGTATCAAGGACGATCAGCCCCAGCATTTT.

This clonotype occurred many times. The chain uses TRBV20-1 and TRBJ2-7, with D hard to call. The CDR3 sequence is 11 residues long. Trimming shortened V by 1 base and J by 7 bases, and 8 bases separated the two germline ends. Looked up from germline, CDR1 is DFQATT and CDR2 is SNEGSKA (reference sequence). The CDR3 nucleotides are TGCAGTGCTAGAGGACCCGCGGAGCAGTACTTC. Translation: CSARGPAEQYF.

Notes on this clonotype: This may arise from a read error, as a much more abundant clone is one base away. The CDR3 is CASSLTWYSTEETQYF. The DNA for the CDR3 is TGTGCCAGCAGCTTAACCTGGTACAGTACCGAAGAGACCCAGTACTTC. J is TRBJ2-5 and V is TRBV11-3; D not resolved. The CDR3 length is 16 residues. Germline assignment: CDR1 SGHNT and CDR2 YENEEA. Trimming left V 2 bases short and J 3 bases short, with 16 bases between.

In this sample, this clonotype turned up many times. The V call is TRBV10-3, the J call TRBJ1-1, with 8 positions matching TRBD1. The CDR3 consists of 14 residues. The junction had 8 bases not matched to a gene; V was cut back by 10 bases and J by 1 base. The germline V gene encodes CDR1 ENHRY and CDR2 SYGVKD. CDR3 sequence reads: CATADRAGNTEAFF. The DNA of the CDR3 is TGTGCCACCGCGGACAGGGCCGGGAACACTGAAGCTTTCTTT.

In its sample, this clonotype ranks as medium-sized. The chain is built from TRBV6-1 and TRBJ2-7; D is perhaps TRBD1 (5 bases). Trimming took 8 bases from V and 2 from J, leaving 13 bases between them. This CDR3 comprises 13 residues. Germline CDR1 and CDR2: MNHNS and SASEGT. The CDR3 sequence: CASSETATYEQYF. CDR3 nucleotides: TGTGCCAGCTCTGAGACAGCTACCTACGAGCAGTACTTC.

This chain uses TRBV6-2 or TRBV6-3 with TRBJ1-2; 7 positions match TRBD1. The germline V gene has CDR1 MNHEY and CDR2 SVGEGT. CDR3 length: 17 amino acids. The V and J ends lost 2 bases and 2 bases, in that order; junction bases with no gene match: 11. The CDR3 loop reads CASSYDRTGRRNYGYTF. In nucleotides, the CDR3 is TGTGCCAGCAGTTACGACAGGACAGGACGGAGGAACTATGGCTACACCTTC.

Points on this clonotype: A far larger clone is a single base away, which makes a read error likely. The genes are TRBV6-4 and TRBJ1-1, with D unresolved. Germline CDR1 reads MRHNA; CDR2 reads SNTAGT. This CDR3 is built from 15 residues. V was cut by 6 bases and J by 3 bases, with 17 bases left in between. The CDR3 sequence is CASSTKPDVDTEAFF. In nucleotides, the CDR3 is TGTGCCAGCAGCACAAAACCCGACGTGGACACTGAAGCTTTCTTT.

The chain links TRBV6-5 to TRBJ1-1; 10 nucleotides agree with TRBD1. Germline values: CDR1 MNHEY, CDR2 SVGAGI. J was trimmed by 3 bases and V by 3 bases; bases with no gene match: 7. The CDR3 runs 16 residues. DNA for the CDR3: TGTGCCAGCAGTTATCTAGCCGGGACAGGGGACACTGAAGCTTTCTTT. Amino acid sequence: CASSYLAGTGDTEAFF.

The chain has TRBV6-9 and TRBJ2-1, with D unclear. CDR1 and CDR2 (germline): MNHGY, SVAAGI. With 2 bases removed from V and 8 bases from J, the gap between germline ends came to 10 bases. This CDR3 has 13 residues. The CDR3 coding sequence is TGTGCCAGCAGTTATCTATTCCGGGATGAGCAGTTCTTC. This sequence encodes CASSYLFRDEQFF.

As regards this clonotype: A far larger clone is just one base off, so this is likely a read error. This chain uses TRBV6-4 with TRBJ2-5; D is possibly TRBD1 or TRBD2 (5 bases each). Looked up from germline, CDR1 is MRHNA and CDR2 is SNTAGT. V was trimmed by 5 bases and J by 5 bases, leaving 18 bases between them. There are 15 residues in the CDR3. The CDR3 spells CASSLRDGEWETQYF. The CDR3 DNA is TGTGCCAGCAGTCTCCGGGACGGTGAATGGGAGACCCAGTACTTC.

The chain couples TRBV27 to TRBJ2-7, with D tentatively TRBD1 (6 bases). The ends were cut back, 2 bases at V and 2 bases at J, with 10 bases in the middle. The CDR3 has 14 amino acids. CDR1 is MNHEY and CDR2 is SMNVEV in the germline V gene (reference sequence). Here the CDR3 DNA reads TGTGCCAGCAGTTTAGGGACAAGAACCTACGAGCAGTACTTC. This translates into CASSLGTRTYEQYF.

The rearrangement uses TRBV27 and TRBJ2-1; TRBD2 agrees at 7 bases. The CDR3 runs to 16 residues. The ends lost 0 bases at V and 4 bases at J; junction bases unmatched: 6. Germline CDR1 reads MNHEY; CDR2 reads SMNVEV (reference sequence). DNA for the CDR3: TGTGCCAGCAGTTTATCCCCCGGGAGGAGATACAATGAGCAGTTCTTC. The encoded protein is CASSLSPGRRYNEQFF.

The chain recombines TRBV6-5 with TRBJ2-1; the D is unclear. The CDR3 consists of 14 residues. Germline CDR1 reads MNHEY; CDR2 reads SVGAGI. Trimming removed 2 bases at V and 5 bases at J, with 10 bases between. CDR3 residues: CASSYIGKHNEQFF. In DNA form, the CDR3 reads TGTGCCAGCAGTTACATAGGGAAACACAATGAGCAGTTCTTC.

This chain uses TRBV5-4 with TRBJ1-5, with D hard to call. CDR1 is SGHNT and CDR2 is YYREEE in the germline V gene (reference sequence). V was cut by 2 bases and J by 3 bases, with 6 bases left in between. The CDR3 totals 13 residues. The CDR3 loop is CASSFTPNQPQHF. CDR3 sequence (DNA): TGTGCCAGCAGCTTTACACCCAATCAGCCCCAGCATTTT.

This clonotype was detected many times. The V gene is TRBV30, the J gene TRBJ2-1, with 9 nucleotides matching TRBD2. In germline, CDR1 is GTSNPN, CDR2 SVGIG (reference sequence). The CDR3 has 14 residues. Trimming took 3 bases from V and 4 from J; bases not matched to a gene: 4. CDR3 nucleotide sequence: TGTGCCTGGAGGAGGGCGGGAGGGTACAATGAGCAGTTCTTC. Translated, it gives CAWRRAGGYNEQFF.